This T cell receptor (beta chain) was identified during a study of CD8 T cells in Susac syndrome. Germline V gene lookup returns CDR1 GTSNPN and CDR2 SVGIG (reference sequence). The V gene lost 4 bases and the J gene lost 6 bases, with 18 bases spanning the gap. The CDR3 covers 14 residues. This clonotype was detected only once. RNA totalling about 0.5 to 1 ug underwent reverse transcription with random hexamers. TCRdb reprocessed the immunoSEQ multiplex PCR reads via MiXCR and lists one record per CDR3 protein. The table lists roughly 250,000 distinct CDR3 sequences, less than 96% of them singletons.

The chain employs TRBV30 and TRBJ1-1, with D possibly matching TRBD1 (6 bases). This clonotype was obtained from a human donor with Susac syndrome. The sequencing input was CD4+ T cells from PBMCs. DNA for the CDR3: TGTGCCTGGAAGATACCCCCAGGGGACGCTGAAGCTTTCTTT. Protein product: CAWKIPPGDAEAFF.